The 10 T cell receptor beta chains below all came from one sample that was sequenced in a study of blood T cell repertoires in COVID-19. Some clones are missing from TCRdb's copy, which holds only in-frame ones; the method was immunoSEQ multiplex PCR. The data contain approximately 50,000 clones, around nine tenths of them singletons. Sequencing was performed on peripheral blood. These receptors were taken from a man between 65 and 85 years old with acute or convalescent COVID-19.

The rearrangement links TRBV19 to TRBJ2-7; TRBD2 is a possible D gene (5 bases). Per germline, CDR1 LNHDA and CDR2 SQIVND (reference sequence). The CDR3 consists of 17 residues. V dropped 4 bases and J dropped 0 bases, with 19 bases sitting between them. The CDR3 spells CASSTSRGLGSSYEQYF. In DNA form, the CDR3 reads TGTGCCAGTAGTACCTCCCGCGGACTCGGCAGCTCCTACGAGCAGTACTTC.

The CDR3 loop is CASSRRRGLMGEKLFF. Here the CDR3 DNA reads TGTGCCAGCAGTCGGAGGAGGGGGCTCATGGGGGAAAAACTGTTTTTT. This sequence joins TRBV2 and TRBJ1-4, with 7 bases identical to TRBD1. This CDR3 is 16 amino acids long. Looked up from germline, CDR1 is SNHLY and CDR2 is FYNNEI. J gave up 8 bases and V 5 bases, and 14 bases lay outside the gene matches.

The rearrangement links TRBV9 to TRBJ1-1; 7 nucleotides line up with TRBD1. Germline assignment: CDR1 SGDLS and CDR2 YYNGEE. The CDR3 runs to 13 residues. The V and J ends lost 0 bases and 8 bases, in that order; junction bases with no gene match: 4. DNA of the CDR3: TGTGCCAGCAGCGTAGGAGGGGGCCGGGAAGCTTTCTTT. This gives the protein CASSVGGGREAFF.

The chain combines TRBV30 with TRBJ1-2; D uncertain. Germline loops: CDR1 GTSNPN, CDR2 SVGIG (reference sequence). The V end lost 2 bases, the J end lost 8 bases, and 9 bases lay between the germline ends. The CDR3 sequence is 11 residues long. The CDR3 DNA reads TGTGCCTGGAGTAACGGGGTCGGCTACACCTTC. It is translated as CAWSNGVGYTF.

This chain links TRBV6-5 with TRBJ1-2; TRBD1 aligns across 7 bases. Losses at the gene ends were 5 bases for V and 6 bases for J; bases not matched to a gene: 6. Germline CDR1 and CDR2: MNHEY and SVGAGI. The CDR3 is 13 residues long. Here the CDR3 reads CASSPTGYHGYTF. The CDR3 DNA reads as TGTGCCAGCAGTCCGACAGGGTACCATGGCTACACCTTC.

The rearrangement links TRBV5-1 to TRBJ1-2; D remains unclear. Trimming shortened V by 4 bases and J by 3 bases, and 10 bases separated the two germline ends. Germline V CDR1 and CDR2: SGHRS, YFSETQ. This CDR3 is built from 13 residues. As DNA, the CDR3 is TGCGCCAGCAGCCTTGAGGGTGACTATGGCTACACCTTC. As protein: CASSLEGDYGYTF.

The genes are TRBV7-2 and TRBJ1-1; 10 bases are a match to TRBD1. After removal of 5 bases from V and 4 bases from J, the junction contained 4 bases not matched to a gene. The CDR3 runs 14 residues. Looked up from germline, CDR1 is SGHTA and CDR2 is FQGNSA. The CDR3 spells CASSPRTGGTEAFF. The CDR3 region has the DNA TGTGCCAGCAGCCCGCGGACAGGGGGCACTGAAGCTTTCTTT.

The V and J genes are TRBV5-1 and TRBJ2-2, with unresolved D. Trimming shortened V by 0 bases and J by 4 bases, and 7 bases separated the two germline ends. This CDR3 is 14 amino acids long. The V gene's germline CDR1 is SGHRS and CDR2 YFSETQ. CDR3 amino acids: CASSLDPGTGELFF. In DNA form, the CDR3 reads TGCGCCAGCAGCTTGGATCCCGGCACCGGGGAGCTGTTTTTT.

This chain uses TRBV15 with TRBJ2-2; D is ambiguous. The V gene lost 0 bases and the J gene lost 7 bases, with 9 bases spanning the gap. The CDR3 is made up of 14 amino acids. Per the germline V gene, CDR1 is LNHNV and CDR2 is YYDKDF (reference sequence). CDR3 coding DNA: TGTGCCACCAGCAGAGACCTAGGTGTCGGGGAGCTGTTTTTT. Translating it yields CATSRDLGVGELFF. Looking up the rest from reference TRBV15 and TRBJ2-2 gives the full variable domain: DAMVIQNPRYQVTQFGKPVTLSCSQTLNHNVMYWYQQKSSQAPKLLFHYYDKDFNNEADTPDNFQSRRPNTSFCFLDIRSPGLGDTAMYLCATSRDLGVGELFFGEGSRLTVL.

This clone showed up just once. The V and J genes are TRBV9 and TRBJ2-1; tentatively, D is TRBD2 (6 bases). V was pared by 4 bases and J by 6 bases, with 20 bases between. CDR1 and CDR2 (germline): SGDLS, YYNGEE. The length of the CDR3 is 16 residues. Here the CDR3 reads CASSSSPGDARNEQFF. The CDR3 DNA sequence: TGTGCCAGCAGCTCAAGTCCGGGGGACGCCCGCAATGAGCAGTTCTTC. The entire variable domain, with the rest obtained from reference TRBV9 and TRBJ2-1, is as follows: DSGVTQTPKHLITATGQRVTLRCSPRSGDLSVYWYQQSLDQGLQFLIQYYNGEERAKGNILERFSAQQFPDLHSELNLSSLELGDSALYFCASSSSPGDARNEQFFGPGTRLTVL.